This record concerns one T cell receptor (beta chain) sequence. What it recognizes is unknown. This sample is drawn from a study of T cell repertoires in cytomegalovirus infection. About the study: Both recently identified HLA-C-restricted and well-studied HLA-B-restricted CMV epitopes were used in the study. The public TCR beta signatures pointed to both CMV infection and matching HLA type.

Each CDR3 protein is one row after TCRdb ran MiXCR on the reads. Among about a million distinct CDR3 sequences listed, under 40% were seen once. Points from the study as a whole: Dominating the ex vivo response were TCR beta clonotypes that were CMV-specific and HLA-C-restricted. Cumulative public TCR beta family frequency identified carriers of CMV plus the relevant HLA.

This sample comprised cultured CD8+ T cells from PBMCs, obtained from culture after CMV antigen stimulation. This receptor was taken from a human donor in good health (CMV status not recorded). Some clones in this sample may be carry-over from other donors' samples.

CDR3 amino acids: CASSVNSIRTDTQYF. As DNA, the CDR3 is TGCGCCAGCAGTGTGAACAGCATCCGCACAGATACGCAGTATTTT. The chain is built from TRBV10-2 and TRBJ2-3; the D is unclear. V shed 4 bases and J shed 1 base, with 12 bases lying between them. Germline lookup yields CDR1 WSHSY and CDR2 SAAADI. This CDR3 has 15 amino acids.